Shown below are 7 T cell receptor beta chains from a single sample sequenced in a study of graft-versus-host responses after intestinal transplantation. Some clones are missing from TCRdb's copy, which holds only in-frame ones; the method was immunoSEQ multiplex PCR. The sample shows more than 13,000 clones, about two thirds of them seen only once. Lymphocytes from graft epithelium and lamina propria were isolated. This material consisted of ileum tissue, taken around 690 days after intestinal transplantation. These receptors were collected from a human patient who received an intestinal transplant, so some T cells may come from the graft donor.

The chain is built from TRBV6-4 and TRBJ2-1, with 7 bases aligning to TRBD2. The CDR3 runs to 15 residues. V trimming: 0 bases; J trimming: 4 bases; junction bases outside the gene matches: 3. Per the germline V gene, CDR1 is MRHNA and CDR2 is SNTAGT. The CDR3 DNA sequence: TGTGCCAGCAGTGACTCAAGCGGGGAATACAATGAGCAGTTCTTC. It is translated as CASSDSSGEYNEQFF.

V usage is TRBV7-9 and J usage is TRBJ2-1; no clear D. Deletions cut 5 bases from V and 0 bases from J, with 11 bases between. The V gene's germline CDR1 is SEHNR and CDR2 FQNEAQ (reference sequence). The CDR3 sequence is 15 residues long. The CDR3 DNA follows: TGTGCCAGCAGCCCGGACCTTATCTCCTACAATGAGCAGTTCTTC. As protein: CASSPDLISYNEQFF. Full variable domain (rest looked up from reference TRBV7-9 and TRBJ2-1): DTGVSQNPRHKITKRGQNVTFRCDPISEHNRLYWYRQTLGQGPEFLTYFQNEAQLEKSRLLSDRFSAERPKGSFSTLEIQRTEQGDSAMYLCASSPDLISYNEQFFGPGTRLTVL.

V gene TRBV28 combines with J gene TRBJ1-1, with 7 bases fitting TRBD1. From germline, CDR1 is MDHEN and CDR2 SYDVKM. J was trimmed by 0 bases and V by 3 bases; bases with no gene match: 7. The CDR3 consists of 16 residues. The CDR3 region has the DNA TGTGCCAGCAGTTTTTACGTGGGACAGCTGAACACTGAAGCTTTCTTT. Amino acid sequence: CASSFYVGQLNTEAFF.

The CDR3 loop reads CAWTRGNPLPYEQYF. Written as DNA, the CDR3 is TGTGCCTGGACGAGGGGGAACCCCTTACCCTACGAGCAGTACTTC. The rearrangement joins TRBV30 to TRBJ2-7, with D possibly TRBD1 on 6 matching bases. The germline V gene encodes CDR1 GTSNPN and CDR2 SVGIG (reference sequence). V was pared by 4 bases and J by 2 bases, with 18 bases between. The CDR3 extends over 15 amino acids.

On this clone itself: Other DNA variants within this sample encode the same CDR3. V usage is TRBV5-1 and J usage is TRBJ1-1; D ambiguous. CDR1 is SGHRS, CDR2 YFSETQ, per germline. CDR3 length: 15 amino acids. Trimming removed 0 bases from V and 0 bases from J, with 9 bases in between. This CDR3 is CASSLGTFLNTEAFF. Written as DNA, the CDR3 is TGCGCCAGCAGCTTGGGTACCTTTCTGAACACTGAAGCTTTCTTT.

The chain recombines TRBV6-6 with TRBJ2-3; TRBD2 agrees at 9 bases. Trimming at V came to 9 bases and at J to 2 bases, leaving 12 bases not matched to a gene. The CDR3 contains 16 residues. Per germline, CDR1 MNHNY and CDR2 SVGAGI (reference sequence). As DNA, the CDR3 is TGTGCCAGAAACTGGGCTAGCGGGACCCACACAGATACGCAGTATTTT. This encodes CARNWASGTHTDTQYF.

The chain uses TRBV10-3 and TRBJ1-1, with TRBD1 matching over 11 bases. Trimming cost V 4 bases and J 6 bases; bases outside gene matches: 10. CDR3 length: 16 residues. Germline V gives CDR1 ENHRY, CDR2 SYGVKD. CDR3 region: CAISGGWTGGIAEAFF. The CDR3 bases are TGTGCCATCAGTGGAGGCTGGACAGGGGGCATTGCTGAAGCTTTCTTT.